This T cell receptor beta chain appears in the sequencing data of a study of blood T cell repertoires in COVID-19. Assay: immunoSEQ multiplex PCR; the TCRdb copy retains only in-frame clones and omits some. This table holds over 150,000 clones, 78% found once. Material: peripheral blood. This TCR was recovered from a man at least 80 years old with acute or convalescent COVID-19.

The CDR3 protein is CASRNQGAIDTQYF. The DNA for the CDR3 is TGCGCCAGCAGGAATCAAGGGGCTATAGATACGCAGTATTTT. This chain uses TRBV4-1 with TRBJ2-3; a possible D gene is TRBD1 (5 bases). V dropped 6 bases and J dropped 5 bases, with 15 bases sitting between them. CDR1 is MGHRA and CDR2 is YSYEKL in the germline V gene. The CDR3 contains 14 residues.